Below are 2 T cell receptor beta chains sequenced from a single sample in a study of cytomegalovirus exposure and HLA in healthy donors. PCR involved 60 Vbeta and 13 Jbeta primers. TCRdb's copy holds only in-frame clones and misses some; the assay was immunoSEQ multiplex PCR. Its clone listing holds about 140,000 clones. Sequenced: PBMCs. The source is a male donor in good health and CMV-seronegative.

The V call is TRBV6-5, the J call TRBJ2-7; possible D gene TRBD1, 5 bases. V was cut by 4 bases and J by 6 bases, with 16 bases left in between. The CDR3 sequence is 14 residues long. CDR1 and CDR2 from the germline V gene are MNHEY and SVGAGI. The CDR3 loop is CASSSRTPEGEQYF. Here the CDR3 DNA reads TGTGCCAGCAGTTCGCGGACACCTGAAGGCGAGCAGTACTTC.

V is TRBV10-3 and J is TRBJ2-3; 14 bases align to TRBD2. After removal of 7 bases from V and 6 bases from J, the junction contained 6 bases not matched to a gene. The CDR3 is made up of 15 amino acids. Germline assignment: CDR1 ENHRY and CDR2 SYGVKD. The CDR3 nucleotides are TGTGCCATCAAAGGGACTAGCGGGGGAGAGGATACGCAGTATTTT. Its translation is CAIKGTSGGEDTQYF.